One T cell receptor beta chain is described in this entry. A single count supports this clone. Its antigen has not been determined. Per-base quality was not reported, and no clone a single base away is much larger than it. The data were obtained in a study of blood T cell repertoires in COVID-19 (TCRdb year 2020). In terms of the full investigation: Collaborator samples came from the United States, Italy and Spain and covered acute and convalescent phases of COVID-19. The prospective study material was composed of cDNA or gDNA derived from T cells, B-cell-depleted T cells, or PBMCs. Subjects who had been exposed to COVID-19, were actively infected with it, or had recovered from it provided the deeply sampled blood TCRbeta repertoires that made up the dataset. The repertoires were released in a freely available public database meant as a resource for research on the immune response to SARS-CoV-2. The samples were drawn from two sources: the first 160 participants of the ongoing ImmuneRACE study, and 1,254 subjects contributed by 6 global collaborators. Nearly every sample came with metadata listing a de-identified subject ID, COVID-19 status, age in years and sex. Where HLA class I and class II types were available, the types were taken from metadata supplied by the sample provider, not from assay-based typing. Study-wide findings and limitations: The quantity of clinical and demographic metadata differed by source and by participant and was supplied without curation.

TCRbeta CDR3 regions were amplified from genomic DNA using the immunoSEQ Assay, a bias-controlled multiplex PCR. For the original study's pipeline: The number of nucleated cells in each sample was estimated by amplification of reference gene primers within the assay. To quantify the absolute abundance of each unique TCRbeta CDR3 rearrangement, sequence reads were collapsed and filtered. Productive Simpson clonality was computed per sample as the square root of Simpson's diversity index over productive rearrangements. Entries here come from immuneACCESS through TCRdb and include only in-frame sequences with V and J called. Some clones fail to appear in such tables; in the studies checked, an unresolved V gene covers under half of the shortfall, and the cause of the remainder is unknown. The V and J calls and clone size are taken from that table; D and trimming were inferred from the DNA. This sample has more than 130,000 clones in its table, and more than 80% of those were observed once. Approximately 9% of the sample lies in the top ten.

Collaborating institutions collected whole blood in K2EDTA tubes following their own protocols. Collaborator samples were shipped for TCRbeta analysis as frozen whole blood, isolated PBMCs, or DNA extracted from either sample type. At the junction V is shortened by 9 bases and J by 0 bases, with 25 bases in between. CDR1 is given as SGHRS and CDR2 as YFSETQ, both from the germline V gene. There are 18 amino acids in the CDR3, from cysteine to phenylalanine inclusive. The retained sequence is limited to the CDR3, 54 bases, with the frame set at the first base. Sequenced material: peripheral blood. The chain couples TRBV5-1 to TRBJ2-1, with a weak D call of TRBD2 (6 bases match). The TCR was taken from a woman older than 75 in a cohort sampled during active or convalescent COVID-19. The nucleotide sequence reads as follows: TGCGCCACCACAACCGGGACTCGAAGTAAGAGCTCCTACAATGAGCAGTTCTTC. Its protein is CATTTGTRSKSSYNEQFF.